The source of this TCR beta chain is a study of regulatory and conventional T cells in RAG deficiency. In the case of this clone: Its antigen remains unidentified.

The CDR3 has 14 residues. V gave up 5 bases and J gave up 6 bases; unmatched junction bases: 6. CDR1 and CDR2 (germline): SGHTA, FQGTGA. Genomic DNA came from blood regulatory T cells gated CD4+ CD25-high CD127-low. General study points: Treg unique TCR beta sequences were approximately 95-fold fewer in Omenn syndrome and CID/AS patients than controls. These Omenn syndrome Treg sorts may hold peripherally activated cells instead. Shorter CDR3s in all patient subsets; >85% Treg-Tconv overlap in Omenn.

Method: immunoSEQ multiplex PCR; TCRdb's copy keeps in-frame clones and lacks some. The table includes under 7,500 clones, roughly 89% detected once. These sequences were also reported in another study, on regulatory T cells. As reported in that work: The PCR used 52 TRBV and 13 TRBJ primers.

V is TRBV7-3 and J is TRBJ2-2, with 7 bases lining up with TRBD2. Source material: CD127- CD25+ CD4+ Tregs sorted from blood. The origin of this receptor is a human donor in good health. The CDR3 DNA sequence: TGTGCCAGCAGCCTCGGGGGGTACGCCGGGGAGCTGTTTTTT. This sequence encodes CASSLGGYAGELFF.